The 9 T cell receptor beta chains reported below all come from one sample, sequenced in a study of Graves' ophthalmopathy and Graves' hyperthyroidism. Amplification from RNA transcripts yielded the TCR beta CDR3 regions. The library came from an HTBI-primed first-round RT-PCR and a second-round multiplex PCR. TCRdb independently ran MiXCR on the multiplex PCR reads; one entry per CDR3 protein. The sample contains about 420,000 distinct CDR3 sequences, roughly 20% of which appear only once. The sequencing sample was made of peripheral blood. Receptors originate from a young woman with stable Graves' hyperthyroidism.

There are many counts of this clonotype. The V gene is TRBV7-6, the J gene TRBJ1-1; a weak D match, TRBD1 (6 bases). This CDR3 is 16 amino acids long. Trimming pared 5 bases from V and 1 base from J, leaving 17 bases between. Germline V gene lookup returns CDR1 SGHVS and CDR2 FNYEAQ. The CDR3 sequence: CASSPSTGMGNTEAFF. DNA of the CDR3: TGTGCCAGCAGCCCTTCTACAGGGATGGGGAACACTGAAGCTTTCTTT.

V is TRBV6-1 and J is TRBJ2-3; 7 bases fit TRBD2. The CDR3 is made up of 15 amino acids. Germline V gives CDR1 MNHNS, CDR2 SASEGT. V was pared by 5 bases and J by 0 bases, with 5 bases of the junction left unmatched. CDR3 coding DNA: TGTGCCAGCAGTCCCGGACTAGGCAGCACAGATACGCAGTATTTT. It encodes CASSPGLGSTDTQYF.

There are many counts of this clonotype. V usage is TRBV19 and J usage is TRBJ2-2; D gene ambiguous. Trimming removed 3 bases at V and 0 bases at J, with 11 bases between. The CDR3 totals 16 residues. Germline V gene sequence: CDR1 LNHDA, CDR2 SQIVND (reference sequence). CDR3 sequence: CASSIPDVTNTGELFF. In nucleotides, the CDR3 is TGTGCCAGTAGTATCCCGGACGTAACGAACACCGGGGAGCTGTTTTTT.

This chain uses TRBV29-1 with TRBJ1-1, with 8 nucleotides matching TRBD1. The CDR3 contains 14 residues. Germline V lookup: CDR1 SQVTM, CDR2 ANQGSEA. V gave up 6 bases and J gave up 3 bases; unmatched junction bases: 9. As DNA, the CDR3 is TGCAGCGTGTCGCAGGGGGCGGCGGACACTGAAGCTTTCTTT. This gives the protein CSVSQGAADTEAFF.

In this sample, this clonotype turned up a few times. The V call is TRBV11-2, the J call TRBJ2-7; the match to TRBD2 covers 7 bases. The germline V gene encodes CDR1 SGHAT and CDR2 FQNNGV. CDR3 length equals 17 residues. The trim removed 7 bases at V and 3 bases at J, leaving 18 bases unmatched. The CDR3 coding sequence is TGTGCCAGCACTCTATTGGGGGGGGAGGGCCTCTTCTACGAGCAGTACTTC. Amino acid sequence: CASTLLGGEGLFYEQYF.

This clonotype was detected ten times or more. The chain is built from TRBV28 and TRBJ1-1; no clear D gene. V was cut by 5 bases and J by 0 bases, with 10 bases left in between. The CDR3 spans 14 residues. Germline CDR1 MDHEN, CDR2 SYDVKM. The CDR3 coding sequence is TGTGCCAGCAGTCGGTTCGGGATGAACACTGAAGCTTTCTTT. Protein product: CASSRFGMNTEAFF.

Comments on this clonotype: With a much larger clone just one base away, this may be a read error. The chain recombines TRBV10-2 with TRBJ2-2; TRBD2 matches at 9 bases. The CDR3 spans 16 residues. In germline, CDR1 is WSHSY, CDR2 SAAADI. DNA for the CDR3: TGCGCCAGCAGAAATAGCGGGAGTGCGAACACCGGGGAGCTGTGTTTT. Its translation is CASRNSGSANTGELCF.

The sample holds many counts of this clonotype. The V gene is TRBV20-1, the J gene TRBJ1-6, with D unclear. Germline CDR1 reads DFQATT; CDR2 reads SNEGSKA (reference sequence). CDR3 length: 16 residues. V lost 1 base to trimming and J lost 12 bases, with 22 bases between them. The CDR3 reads CSARGPGREVVKPLHF. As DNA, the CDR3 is TGCAGTGCTAGAGGCCCGGGTCGAGAGGTGGTAAAACCCCTCCACTTT.

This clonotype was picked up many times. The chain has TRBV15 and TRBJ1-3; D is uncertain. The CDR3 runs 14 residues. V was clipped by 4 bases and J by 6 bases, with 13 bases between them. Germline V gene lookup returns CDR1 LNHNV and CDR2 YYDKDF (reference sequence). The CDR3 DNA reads TGTGCCACCAGCAAGGCTAGGGCGGAAAACACCATATATTTT. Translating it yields CATSKARAENTIYF.